This T cell receptor beta chain derives from a study of beta chain features in type 1 diabetes. Since all of the isolated RNA was reverse transcribed, expressed TCRB transcripts were what got sequenced. TCRdb's copy holds only in-frame clones and misses some; the assay was immunoSEQ multiplex PCR. The table lists more than 300,000 clones, over 9.5% of them singletons, with approximately 0.01% in the top ten. Comment on this clone: Its antigen is unidentified.

The CDR3 has 13 amino acids. Germline V lookup: CDR1 MRHNA, CDR2 SNTAGT. Trimming took off 4 bases at V and 4 bases at J, with 10 bases between the two ends. Study-level results: The study found moderately but significantly shorter TCRB CDR3s in all four CD4+ subsets of Type 1 diabetes patients. When VDJ junctions were examined, type 1 diabetes patients showed fewer insertions and more deletions.

The sequencing sample was made of naive CD4+ T cells from blood. The receptor was derived from a woman between 18 and 30 years old with type 1 diabetes. V gene TRBV6-4 combines with J gene TRBJ1-2, with TRBD1 as a possible D gene (6 bases). DNA of the CDR3: TGTGCCAGCAGTGGGGACACAAGCTATGGCTACACCTTC. This translates into CASSGDTSYGYTF.